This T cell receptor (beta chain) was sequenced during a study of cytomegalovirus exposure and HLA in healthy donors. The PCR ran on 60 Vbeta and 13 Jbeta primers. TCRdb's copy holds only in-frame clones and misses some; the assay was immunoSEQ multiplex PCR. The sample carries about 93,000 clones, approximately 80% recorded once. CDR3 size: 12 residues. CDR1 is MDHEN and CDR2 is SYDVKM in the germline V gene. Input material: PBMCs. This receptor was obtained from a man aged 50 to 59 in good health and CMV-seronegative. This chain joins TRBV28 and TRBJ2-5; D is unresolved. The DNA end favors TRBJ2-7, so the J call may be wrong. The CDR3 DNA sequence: TGTGCCAGCAGTTTAATTGGTTACGAGCAGTACTTC. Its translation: CASSLIGYEQYF.